This T cell receptor (beta chain) derives from a study of blood T cell repertoires in COVID-19. The protocol was immunoSEQ multiplex PCR, while the TCRdb copy is restricted to in-frame clones and leaves out a portion. The top ten hold about 4% of the sample, which has approximately 240,000 clones, 84% seen once. Trimming removed 11 bases at V and 8 bases at J, with 15 bases between. The V gene's germline CDR1 is MNHEY and CDR2 SVGAGI. The CDR3 runs to 11 residues. Only a few counts were recorded for this clone. The TCR originated in a man aged 50 or older with acute or convalescent COVID-19. The V call is TRBV6-5, the J call TRBJ1-2, with D perhaps TRBD1 (6 bases). The sequenced sample was peripheral blood. The CDR3 DNA reads as TGTGCCGGGGAGGGGGATCGAGGCTACACCTTC. Translation gives CAGEGDRGYTF.